The next 18 T cell receptor beta chains were all read from a single sample in a study of blood T cell repertoires in COVID-19. Repertoires were generated with immunoSEQ multiplex PCR, while TCRdb's copy carries only in-frame clones and drops some. The top ten clones hold about 1.9% of a sample with about 100,000 clones, approximately 90% of them seen once. The sample taken for sequencing was peripheral blood. These receptors came from a man between 45 and 60 years old with active COVID-19.

The chain is built from TRBV5-6 and TRBJ1-6; D possibly corresponds to TRBD1 (6 bases). Trimming stripped 1 base from V and 3 bases from J, with 17 bases between. CDR3 size: 18 residues. Germline assignment: CDR1 SGHDT and CDR2 YYEEEE. Here the CDR3 reads CASSLSAMLGGYNSPLHF. In nucleotides, the CDR3 is TGTGCCAGCAGCTTGTCCGCCATGTTAGGGGGCTATAATTCACCCCTCCACTTT. The complete variable domain, with remaining parts taken from reference TRBV5-6 and TRBJ1-6, reads DAGVTQSPTHLIKTRGQQVTLRCSPKSGHDTVSWYQQALGQGPQFIFQYYEEEERQRGNFPDRFSGHQFPNYSSELNVNALLLGDSALYLCASSLSAMLGGYNSPLHFGNGTRLTVT.

This chain uses TRBV6-6 with TRBJ2-1; 9 bases are a match to TRBD2. V gave up 5 bases and J gave up 3 bases; unmatched junction bases: 14. This CDR3 contains 18 residues. Germline CDR1 and CDR2: MNHNY and SVGAGI (reference sequence). The CDR3 region is CASSPPGGGRDLYNEQFF. The CDR3 coding sequence is TGTGCCAGCAGTCCCCCCGGGGGCGGGAGGGATCTCTACAATGAGCAGTTCTTC.

The CDR3 nucleotides are TGTGCCAGCAGCATGGGGCTGATGACCGCGAATGAGCAGTTCTTC. Translation gives CASSMGLMTANEQFF. V gene TRBV11-3 combines with J gene TRBJ2-1; D perhaps matches TRBD1 (5 bases). The CDR3 length is 15 residues. Trimming removed 5 bases from V and 7 bases from J, with 18 bases in between. CDR1 is SGHNT and CDR2 is YENEEA in the germline V gene.

This clone showed up just once. This chain links TRBV18 with TRBJ2-3; D unresolved. The germline gives CDR1 KGHSH, CDR2 LQKENI. Trimming took 2 bases from V and 4 from J, leaving 4 bases between them. The CDR3 sequence is 12 residues long. The CDR3 sequence is CASSPGSDTQYF. The CDR3 nucleotides read TGTGCCAGCTCACCAGGCTCAGATACGCAGTATTTT.

The V and J genes are TRBV11-3 and TRBJ1-1, with TRBD1 matching 12 bases. Germline-derived CDR1 and CDR2 are SGHNT and YENEEA. The CDR3 is made up of 17 amino acids. The V segment lost 2 bases and the J segment 5 bases; nucleotides outside the gene matches: 9. CDR3 DNA: TGTGCCAGCAGCTTATACCCGGGACAGGGGGCGAAGACTGAAGCTTTCTTT. Its protein is CASSLYPGQGAKTEAFF.

The rearrangement joins TRBV6-1 to TRBJ1-1; D may be TRBD1 (5 bases). V was cut by 3 bases and J by 5 bases, with 19 bases left in between. CDR3 length: 16 residues. CDR1 MNHNS and CDR2 SASEGT come from the germline V gene. In DNA form, the CDR3 reads TGTGCCAGCAGTGAGTGGGGCCCCGGCAGCAGTACTGAAGCTTTCTTT. It is translated as CASSEWGPGSSTEAFF.

The chain carries TRBV7-9 and TRBJ2-2; the D gene is possibly TRBD2 (7 bases). This CDR3 contains 16 residues. The ends were cut back, 4 bases at V and 1 base at J, with 13 bases in the middle. Germline-derived CDR1 and CDR2 are SEHNR and FQNEAQ (reference sequence). For the CDR3, the DNA is TGTGCCAGCAGCTCGGCAGCGGGACAGAACACCGGGGAGCTGTTTTTT. Translating gives CASSSAAGQNTGELFF.

The chain has TRBV19 and TRBJ2-1; 14 nucleotides line up with TRBD2. The germline V gene encodes CDR1 LNHDA and CDR2 SQIVND (reference sequence). The CDR3 runs 17 residues. With 7 bases clipped from V and 1 base from J, the junction kept 6 bases outside the gene matches. This CDR3 is CASIGTSGSGSYNEQFF. CDR3 nucleotides: TGTGCCAGTATAGGGACTAGCGGGAGTGGATCCTACAATGAGCAGTTCTTC. The variable domain in full, completed from reference TRBV19 and TRBJ2-1, reads DGGITQSPKYLFRKEGQNVTLSCEQNLNHDAMYWYRQDPGQGLRLIYYSQIVNDFQKGDIAEGYSVSREKKESFPLTVTSAQKNPTAFYLCASIGTSGSGSYNEQFFGPGTRLTVL.

V usage is TRBV9 and J usage is TRBJ2-1; TRBD1 matches at 8 bases. V lost 0 bases and J lost 7; bases outside the gene matches: 3. CDR1 and CDR2 (germline): SGDLS, YYNGEE. The CDR3 contains 14 residues. CDR3 sequence (DNA): TGTGCCAGCAGCGTAGGGAACAGGGGGAATGAGCAGTTCTTC. Protein: CASSVGNRGNEQFF.

The CDR3 sequence is CAWRETGWSSPLHF. Here the CDR3 DNA reads TGTGCCTGGAGAGAGACAGGGTGGTCTTCACCCCTCCACTTT. The rearrangement uses TRBV30 and TRBJ1-6; 7 positions match TRBD1. The CDR3 covers 14 residues. Germline values: CDR1 GTSNPN, CDR2 SVGIG (reference sequence). V lost 3 bases to trimming and J lost 9 bases; unmatched junction nucleotides: 8.

The chain is built from TRBV3-1 (or the pseudogene TRBV3-2) and TRBJ1-2, with 8 bases lining up with TRBD1. J lost 8 bases, V lost 1 base, and 6 bases had no gene match. CDR1 is LGHDT, CDR2 YNNKEL, per germline (reference sequence). The CDR3 runs 14 residues. CDR3 DNA sequence: TGTGCCAGCAGCCAAGTTCCAGGGGGCTTCGGCTACACCTTC. Amino acids: CASSQVPGGFGYTF.

V usage is TRBV10-2 and J usage is TRBJ2-1; 9 nucleotides line up with TRBD1. Germline V gives CDR1 WSHSY, CDR2 SAAADI. This CDR3 region has 14 residues. Unmatched junction bases numbered 3, after V lost 3 bases and J lost 6 bases. The CDR3 region is CASSDPGQGNEQFF. The CDR3 DNA reads TGCGCCAGCAGTGACCCGGGACAGGGCAATGAGCAGTTCTTC.

V and J are TRBV18 and TRBJ1-1, with 8 bases matching TRBD1. In germline, CDR1 is KGHSH, CDR2 LQKENI. V trimming: 2 bases; J trimming: 6 bases; junction bases outside the gene matches: 5. This CDR3 has 14 residues. In nucleotides, the CDR3 is TGTGCCAGCTCACCAAACAGGGGGACCCCTGAAGCTTTCTTT. Amino acid sequence: CASSPNRGTPEAFF.

The rearrangement links TRBV7-3 to TRBJ2-2, with TRBD2 identical over 11 bases. V lost 5 bases, J lost 6 bases, and 5 bases stayed unmatched. Germline assignment: CDR1 SGHTA and CDR2 FQGTGA. The CDR3 has 15 amino acids. CDR3 sequence reads: CASSPSGGSAGELFF. Written as DNA, the CDR3 is TGTGCCAGCAGCCCTAGCGGGGGGTCCGCCGGGGAGCTGTTTTTT. The variable domain in full, with the rest retrieved from reference TRBV7-3 and TRBJ2-2, is GAGVSQTPSNKVTEKGKYVELRCDPISGHTALYWYRQSLGQGPEFLIYFQGTGAADDSGLPNDRFFAVRPEGSVSTLKIQRTERGDSAVYLCASSPSGGSAGELFFGEGSRLTVL.

The chain employs TRBV4-1 and TRBJ2-1, with D unresolved. This CDR3 is built from 13 residues. The V end lost 0 bases, the J end lost 10 bases, and 10 bases lay between the germline ends. Germline CDR1 and CDR2: MGHRA and YSYEKL. CDR3 DNA: TGCGCCAGCAGCCAAGATACCCACTTAGAGCAGTTCTTC. Translating it yields CASSQDTHLEQFF.

The chain is built from TRBV2 and TRBJ2-7, with TRBD1 matching 7 bases. V gave up 5 bases and J gave up 2 bases; unmatched junction bases: 9. CDR3 length: 15 residues. CDR1 and CDR2 from the germline V gene are SNHLY and FYNNEI. DNA for the CDR3: TGTGCCAGCAGTCAGGACAGGTTGAGGGCCTACGAGCAGTACGTC. This sequence encodes CASSQDRLRAYEQYV.

CDR3 coding DNA: TGTGCCAGCAGCTTGTGGGGCGCAACCCGCTACGAGCAGTACTTC. Encoded protein: CASSLWGATRYEQYF. V gene TRBV5-6 combines with J gene TRBJ2-7; D possibly corresponds to TRBD1 (5 bases). The CDR3 contains 15 residues. The germline gives CDR1 SGHDT, CDR2 YYEEEE. V was shortened by 1 base and J by 3 bases, with 14 bases between the two germline ends.

Here the CDR3 reads CASSPLIAEGERSYNEQFF. As DNA, the CDR3 is TGTGCCAGCTCACCCCTCATTGCAGAGGGCGAACGGTCCTACAATGAGCAGTTCTTC. The V call is TRBV18, the J call TRBJ2-1; D might be TRBD2 (5 bases). The CDR3 runs to 19 residues. Trimming shortened V by 3 bases and J by 1 base, and 22 bases separated the two germline ends. In germline, CDR1 is KGHSH, CDR2 LQKENI.